The 26 T cell receptor beta chains presented below share a single source sample, sequenced in a study of T cell responses to AZD1222 COVID-19 vaccine. The protocol was immunoSEQ multiplex PCR, while the TCRdb copy is restricted to in-frame clones and leaves out a portion. Among around 53,000 clones listed, 70% to 90% were seen once. Here the sequenced sample was peripheral blood, taken 28 days after the second AZD1222 dose. The receptors were gathered from an adult who received the AZD1222 COVID-19 vaccine.

The chain combines TRBV19 with TRBJ2-2; unclear D gene. V was clipped by 5 bases and J by 7 bases, with 8 bases between them. Germline CDR1 is LNHDA and CDR2 is SQIVND (reference sequence). CDR3 length equals 12 residues. The CDR3 loop is CASSATVGELFF. CDR3 sequence (DNA): TGTGCCAGTAGTGCAACCGTCGGGGAGCTGTTTTTT.

A few counts support this clone. The chain links TRBV28 to TRBJ2-6; TRBD1 matches 10 bases. V lost 4 bases, J lost 2 bases, and 8 bases stayed unmatched. Germline V gene sequence: CDR1 MDHEN, CDR2 SYDVKM. The CDR3 runs 18 residues. The CDR3 coding sequence is TGTGCCAGCAGTTCGGACCCGGGACAGGGGCCTGGGGCCAACGTCCTGACTTTC. This gives the protein CASSSDPGQGPGANVLTF.

This clone was seen just once. This chain uses TRBV7-2 with TRBJ1-6, with D unresolved. CDR1 SGHTA and CDR2 FQGNSA come from the germline V gene. V was clipped by 1 base and J by 5 bases, with 9 bases between them. This CDR3 is built from 15 residues. The CDR3 spells CASSLDLGNNSPLHF. The CDR3, as DNA: TGTGCCAGCAGCTTAGATCTAGGGAATAATTCACCCCTCCACTTT.

A single count supports this clone. This chain links TRBV7-2 with TRBJ2-7, with D tentatively TRBD1 (6 bases). The germline V and J ends were trimmed by 5 bases and 2 bases, with 25 bases remaining between them. The CDR3 covers 18 residues. The V gene's germline CDR1 is SGHTA and CDR2 FQGNSA. The CDR3 region is CASSPNRQVSRGTYEQYF. The CDR3 bases are TGTGCCAGCAGCCCGAACCGACAGGTGTCAAGGGGAACCTACGAGCAGTACTTC.

The rearrangement uses TRBV9 and TRBJ1-5; tentative D call: TRBD1 (5 bases). The germline V gene encodes CDR1 SGDLS and CDR2 YYNGEE. V was clipped by 4 bases and J by 6 bases, with 11 bases between them. The CDR3 consists of 13 residues. The CDR3 sequence is CASSQGLFQPQHF. CDR3 nucleotide sequence: TGTGCCAGCAGCCAGGGATTGTTTCAGCCCCAGCATTTT.

The chain has TRBV12-3 or TRBV12-4 and TRBJ1-1, with D tentatively TRBD1 (6 bases). Trimming pared 6 bases from V and 5 bases from J, leaving 13 bases between. The CDR3 sequence is 13 residues long. This CDR3 is CASSTHQGTEAFF. The DNA of the CDR3 is TGTGCCAGCAGCACCCACCAGGGGACTGAAGCTTTCTTT.

This chain joins TRBV2 and TRBJ1-2; 10 positions agree with TRBD1. Germline loops: CDR1 SNHLY, CDR2 FYNNEI. Trimming cost V 6 bases and J 4 bases; bases outside gene matches: 5. CDR3 length: 14 amino acids. This CDR3 reads CASRARDRGYGYTF. In DNA, the CDR3 is TGTGCCAGCAGAGCCCGGGACAGGGGCTATGGCTACACCTTC.

This clone was picked up a small number of times. CDR3: CASSFSGRHNEQFF. The CDR3 DNA reads as TGTGCCAGCAGTTTTTCCGGGAGACACAATGAGCAGTTCTTC. J is TRBJ2-1 and V is TRBV28; D perhaps matches TRBD2 (6 bases). Trimming cost V 3 bases and J 5 bases, with 11 bases left between them. CDR3 length: 14 residues. CDR1 is MDHEN and CDR2 is SYDVKM in the germline V gene.

This chain uses TRBV12-3 or TRBV12-4 with TRBJ2-1, with unresolved D. The CDR3 is 11 amino acids. V was cut by 2 bases and J by 8 bases, with 4 bases left in between. The chain's CDR3 is CASSLSHEQFF. The CDR3 DNA sequence: TGTGCCAGCAGTTTAAGCCATGAGCAGTTCTTC.

The V and J genes are TRBV4-1 and TRBJ2-3; TRBD2 matches 8 bases. This CDR3 is built from 17 residues. The germline V gene encodes CDR1 MGHRA and CDR2 YSYEKL. V was clipped by 0 bases and J by 4 bases; unmatched bases: 9. The CDR3 is CASSQDSSGRGADTQYF. The DNA of the CDR3 is TGCGCCAGCAGCCAAGATTCCAGCGGGAGAGGCGCAGATACGCAGTATTTT.

This chain connects TRBV3-1 (or the pseudogene TRBV3-2) to TRBJ2-7; unclear D gene. In germline, CDR1 is LGHDT, CDR2 YNNKEL (reference sequence). The CDR3 loop spans 14 amino acids. V lost 4 bases and J lost 5, with 15 bases in between. In DNA, the CDR3 is TGTGCCAGCAGCCCCCTGAGGCTTGGCGACGAGCAGTACTTC. Protein: CASSPLRLGDEQYF.

This sequence joins TRBV29-1 and TRBJ2-2; maybe TRBD2 (6 bases). Per the germline V gene, CDR1 is SQVTM and CDR2 is ANQGSEA. The CDR3 has 12 residues. V lost 6 bases and J lost 6, with 11 bases in between. The CDR3 nucleotides are TGCAGCGTCCGGGGGTTACCCGGGGAGCTGTTTTTT. Translated: CSVRGLPGELFF.

CDR3 sequence: CASSPPAGPYEQYF. The CDR3 region has the DNA TGTGCCAGCAGCCCCCCGGCGGGACCCTACGAGCAGTACTTC. This chain connects TRBV14 to TRBJ2-7; D may be TRBD2 (6 bases). Germline lookup yields CDR1 SGHDN and CDR2 FVKESK. CDR3 length: 14 amino acids. Trimming took off 4 bases at V and 2 bases at J, with 12 bases between the two ends.

The chain has TRBV7-8 and TRBJ1-3, with 7 bases that match TRBD1. The CDR3 totals 16 residues. Germline assignment: CDR1 SGHVS and CDR2 FQNEAQ. The V segment lost 4 bases and the J segment 0 bases; nucleotides outside the gene matches: 6. The CDR3 nucleotides are TGTGCCAGCAGCTCCAGGGGGTCAGACTCTGGAAACACCATATATTTT. It encodes CASSSRGSDSGNTIYF.

V gene TRBV24-1 combines with J gene TRBJ1-2; D unclear. V lost 3 bases and J lost 7, with 14 bases in between. CDR1 and CDR2 (germline): KGHDR, SFDVKD. The CDR3 length is 14 residues. CDR3 DNA: TGTGCCACCAGTGATCCTCGGGTGACTTCTGGCTACACCTTC. Protein product: CATSDPRVTSGYTF.

The chain carries TRBV10-3 and TRBJ1-1, with 12 bases lining up with TRBD1. V dropped 4 bases and J dropped 1; count of bases not matched to a gene: 4. The CDR3 consists of 16 residues. CDR1 is ENHRY and CDR2 is SYGVKD in the germline V gene. In DNA, the CDR3 is TGTGCCATCAGTGGGGGGGACAGGGGGCGGAACACTGAAGCTTTCTTT. It yields the protein CAISGGDRGRNTEAFF.

The V gene is TRBV5-1, the J gene TRBJ2-3, with D possibly matching TRBD1 (5 bases). This CDR3 is built from 16 residues. CDR1 is SGHRS, CDR2 YFSETQ, per germline. V dropped 4 bases and J dropped 1 base, with 16 bases sitting between them. This chain's CDR3 is CASSPAFQGGTDTQYF. The CDR3 DNA reads TGCGCCAGCAGCCCGGCGTTTCAGGGTGGCACAGATACGCAGTATTTT.

The rearrangement joins TRBV7-2 to TRBJ1-1, with TRBD1 as a possible D gene (6 bases). CDR1 and CDR2 from the germline V gene are SGHTA and FQGNSA. V was cut by 3 bases and J by 6 bases, with 14 bases left in between. This CDR3 is built from 14 residues. DNA of the CDR3: TGTGCCAGCAGCTTTACAGGGCATGGGGCTGAAGCTTTCTTT. Protein product: CASSFTGHGAEAFF.

This chain connects TRBV3-1 (or the pseudogene TRBV3-2) to TRBJ2-2; D ambiguous. Germline V gene sequence: CDR1 LGHDT, CDR2 YNNKEL (reference sequence). CDR3 length: 14 residues. V lost 6 bases, J lost 3 bases, and 11 bases lay in between. CDR3 loop: CASSLRGDTGELFF. The CDR3 DNA is TGTGCCAGCAGTCTCCGCGGAGACACCGGGGAGCTGTTTTTT.

This clone showed up just a few times. The CDR3 sequence is CASGLVYEGQDFSYEQYF. The CDR3 DNA follows: TGTGCTAGTGGTTTGGTATACGAGGGACAGGATTTCTCCTACGAGCAGTACTTC. This chain joins TRBV12-5 and TRBJ2-7; the match to TRBD1 covers 8 bases. CDR1 and CDR2 from the germline V gene are LGHNT and FRNRAP. This CDR3 spans 18 amino acids. Germline trimming cut 0 bases from V and 0 bases from J; bases unmatched to any gene: 10.

This clone was seen only a few times. The chain recombines TRBV28 with TRBJ2-5, with TRBD1 matching over 9 bases. V lost 1 base, J lost 2 bases, and 5 bases stayed unmatched. CDR3 length: 16 amino acids. The germline gives CDR1 MDHEN, CDR2 SYDVKM. CDR3 amino acids: CASSLLGQGFQETQYF. The DNA of the CDR3 is TGTGCCAGCAGTTTATTGGGACAGGGATTTCAAGAGACCCAGTACTTC.

This sequence joins TRBV28 and TRBJ2-7; D not certain. The CDR3 runs to 13 residues. Germline CDR1 is MDHEN and CDR2 is SYDVKM. V was pared by 8 bases and J by 2 bases, with 13 bases between. As DNA, the CDR3 is TGTGCCAGCTTCCACTCGGCGGCCTACGAGCAGTACTTC. It yields the protein CASFHSAAYEQYF.

This chain joins TRBV28 and TRBJ2-3, with 8 bases lining up with TRBD2. Looked up from germline, CDR1 is MDHEN and CDR2 is SYDVKM. The CDR3 has 15 amino acids. With 3 bases clipped from V and 3 bases from J, the junction kept 5 bases outside the gene matches. The CDR3 loop reads CASSFAGGETDTQYF. The DNA of the CDR3 is TGTGCCAGCAGTTTTGCGGGGGGCGAAACAGATACGCAGTATTTT.

The chain employs TRBV18 and TRBJ1-5, with D unresolved. The CDR3 has 12 residues. Germline V CDR1 and CDR2: KGHSH, LQKENI. The V end lost 3 bases, the J end lost 5 bases, and 5 bases lay between the germline ends. Here the CDR3 reads CASSPSDQPQHF. The CDR3 nucleotides are TGTGCCAGCTCACCCAGTGATCAGCCCCAGCATTTT.

The table lists this clone with a few counts. This specimen includes other DNA sequences encoding the same CDR3. The chain carries TRBV19 and TRBJ2-7; D not resolved. This CDR3 region has 15 residues. V dropped 3 bases and J dropped 1 base, with 13 bases sitting between them. Germline lookup yields CDR1 LNHDA and CDR2 SQIVND (reference sequence). This CDR3 is CASSIGLGGSYEQYF. The CDR3 region has the DNA TGTGCCAGTAGTATTGGGCTAGGTGGGTCCTACGAGCAGTACTTC.

The chain couples TRBV4-1 to TRBJ2-2, with TRBD2 matching over 13 bases. Trimming cost V 0 bases and J 4 bases; bases outside gene matches: 5. The CDR3 spans 18 residues. In germline, CDR1 is MGHRA, CDR2 YSYEKL. The CDR3 DNA reads as TGCGCCAGCAGCCAAGAAGGCCGGACTAGCGGGAGCACCGGGGAGCTGTTTTTT. Translated, it gives CASSQEGRTSGSTGELFF.